This TCR beta chain was profiled in a study of breast tumors, draining lymph nodes, adjacent tissues. Overall study results and limits: The lymph node origin of tumor T cells was framed as consistent with a hypothesis, not demonstrated. Data fit most tumor T cells coming from lymph node, expanding in tumor. Luminal-like breast cancer showed significantly higher tumor–nontumor repertoire similarity than basal-like. Tumors had less TCR diversity than lymph nodes, more than nontumor tissue.

Samples came from axillary lymph nodes draining the breast cancer. On this clonotype itself: Its antigen is not identified. In this CDR3 the conserved last residue, phenylalanine or tryptophan, is missing, so a read error is likely. Because the CDR3's place on the DNA is in doubt, the DNA is left out and the CDR3 is given as listed by TCRdb.

Germline values: CDR1 KGHDR, CDR2 SFDVKD. Termini included, the CDR3 measures 17 amino acids. TCRdb recomputed calls from the multiplex PCR reads with MiXCR, one row per CDR3 protein. The sample carries some 170,000 distinct CDR3 sequences, about 33% recorded once. The specimen sequenced was axillary lymph node tissue. The TCR was taken from a female donor with breast cancer. Some clones in this sample may be carry-over from other donors' samples. This chain connects TRBV24-1 to TRBJ2-7; TRBD1 is the table's D call, not checked against the DNA. The CDR3 loop is CATSEPDRGPPPTEKSS.